This entry lists 31 T cell receptor beta chains sequenced from one sample in a study of identical twins. In TCRdb, the 5' RACE reads were re-called with MiXCR into one record per CDR3 protein. Of roughly 540,000 distinct CDR3 sequences listed, about 20% were seen once; the top ten hold around 0.9%. These data were also filed under a second study, of T cells expressing NK-cell markers.

Sequences were obtained from CD4+ T cells sorted from blood. These receptors were obtained from a woman under 30 in good health.

The chain has TRBV18 and TRBJ2-7; 7 nucleotides align to TRBD2. CDR1 is KGHSH, CDR2 LQKENI, per germline. With 2 bases clipped from V and 5 bases from J, the junction kept 6 bases outside the gene matches. This CDR3 contains 14 residues. The CDR3 bases are TGTGCCAGCTCACCAGGGGCGGGAGTCGACGAGCAGTACTTC. Translation gives CASSPGAGVDEQYF.

This clonotype was observed a few times. The rearrangement joins TRBV6-5 to TRBJ2-7; a possible D gene is TRBD2 (5 bases). The CDR3 spans 15 residues. Trimming took 0 bases from V and 3 from J, leaving 12 bases between them. Germline V gene lookup returns CDR1 MNHEY and CDR2 SVGAGI. This CDR3 is CASSYSISGVYEQYF. CDR3 DNA sequence: TGTGCCAGCAGTTACTCCATTTCCGGGGTCTACGAGCAGTACTTC.

This clonotype came up a few times. This chain joins TRBV7-2 and TRBJ2-2; 12 bases align to TRBD2. Per germline, CDR1 SGHTA and CDR2 FQGNSA. The CDR3 covers 15 residues. V lost 5 bases to trimming and J lost 7 bases; unmatched junction nucleotides: 5. The DNA for the CDR3 is TGTGCCAGCAGCCCGGGGACTAGCGGGCACGGGGAGCTGTTTTTT. This gives the protein CASSPGTSGHGELFF.

V usage is TRBV4-3 and J usage is TRBJ1-1, with D possibly matching TRBD1 (5 bases). CDR1 and CDR2 from the germline V gene are LGHNA and YSLEER. V dropped 4 bases and J dropped 4 bases, with 16 bases sitting between them. The CDR3 is made up of 15 amino acids. The CDR3 here is CASSLAVTDGTEAFF. CDR3 sequence (DNA): TGCGCCAGCAGCCTCGCAGTGACAGACGGCACTGAAGCTTTCTTT.

This clonotype came up many times. One junction end disagrees with the germline gene, perhaps due to a read error. The rearrangement links TRBV6-5 to TRBJ1-1; D remains ambiguous. The CDR3 covers 13 residues. Germline CDR1 is MNHEY and CDR2 is SVGAGI. CDR3 in DNA: TGCGCCAGCAGCTACCAGGTGAACACTGAAGCTTTCTTT. Translation gives CASSYQVNTEAFF.

This chain joins TRBV29-1 and TRBJ2-2; 10 bases line up with TRBD1. Germline trimming cut 4 bases from V and 7 bases from J; bases unmatched to any gene: 9. Germline lookup yields CDR1 SQVTM and CDR2 ANQGSEA. This CDR3 has 15 amino acids. In DNA, the CDR3 is TGCAGCGTTGCTGACAGGGGGCGCCGGGGCGGGGAGCTGTTTTTT. Its protein product is CSVADRGRRGGELFF.

In this sample, this clonotype turned up a few times. This chain uses TRBV7-8 with TRBJ1-1; D is uncertain. V was cut by 1 base and J by 10 bases, with 13 bases left in between. Germline CDR1 reads SGHVS; CDR2 reads FQNEAQ. The CDR3 spans 13 residues. CDR3 sequence (DNA): TGTGCCAGCAGCTTAGAAGCCTCCGCGGGAGCTTTCTTT. Its translation is CASSLEASAGAFF.

The V call is TRBV7-9, the J call TRBJ2-2; no reliable D call. Looked up from germline, CDR1 is SEHNR and CDR2 is FQNEAQ (reference sequence). The CDR3 totals 14 residues. The ends were cut back, 3 bases at V and 4 bases at J, with 9 bases in the middle. The CDR3 DNA sequence: TGTGCCAGCAGCTTTCTCGCTTTCACCGGGGAGCTGTTTTTT. Encoded protein: CASSFLAFTGELFF. Supplemented by reference TRBV7-9 and TRBJ2-2, the full variable domain reads DTGVSQNPRHKITKRGQNVTFRCDPISEHNRLYWYRQTLGQGPEFLTYFQNEAQLEKSRLLSDRFSAERPKGSFSTLEIQRTEQGDSAMYLCASSFLAFTGELFFGEGSRLTVL.

This sequence joins TRBV3-1 and TRBJ1-1; D is possibly TRBD1 (6 bases). Germline V gene lookup returns CDR1 LGHDT and CDR2 YNNKEL (reference sequence). The CDR3 is 16 amino acids. Trimming took 4 bases from V and 0 from J, leaving 15 bases between them. The CDR3 region has the DNA TGTGCCAGCAGCCCCTTAGCAGGGGTCATGAACACTGAAGCTTTCTTT. Its protein is CASSPLAGVMNTEAFF.

The chain employs TRBV7-9 and TRBJ1-1; D is uncertain. The V gene lost 0 bases and the J gene lost 2 bases, with 4 bases spanning the gap. Germline assignment: CDR1 SEHNR and CDR2 FQNEAQ (reference sequence). There are 13 residues in the CDR3. CDR3 in DNA: TGTGCCAGCAGCTTAGCCCATAACACTGAAGCTTTCTTT. Translating it yields CASSLAHNTEAFF.

This clonotype has just a few counts. The chain employs TRBV28 and TRBJ2-7, with 8 bases aligning to TRBD1. This CDR3 contains 14 residues. Germline CDR1 reads MDHEN; CDR2 reads SYDVKM. Losses at the gene ends were 2 bases for V and 4 bases for J; bases not matched to a gene: 4. CDR3 region: CASSLRTGRYEQYF. DNA of the CDR3: TGTGCCAGCAGTTTACGGACAGGGAGATACGAGCAGTACTTC.

The rearrangement uses TRBV6-1 and TRBJ2-1, with TRBD2 matching 7 bases. The ends lost 8 bases at V and 3 bases at J; junction bases unmatched: 7. The germline gives CDR1 MNHNS, CDR2 SASEGT. This CDR3 is built from 14 residues. The CDR3, as DNA: TGTGCCAGCGGACGGAGCGGGGACTACAATGAGCAGTTCTTC. It specifies CASGRSGDYNEQFF.

The CDR3 is CASSSRDRETYEQYF. CDR3 sequence (DNA): TGTGCCAGCAGTTCCCGGGACAGGGAAACCTACGAGCAGTACTTC. This chain connects TRBV12-3 or TRBV12-4 to TRBJ2-7, with 9 bases fitting TRBD1. This CDR3 is built from 15 residues. V was clipped by 4 bases and J by 2 bases; unmatched bases: 6.

The CDR3 reads CAISSLGPYNEQFF. In DNA, the CDR3 is TGTGCCATCAGTAGCTTGGGACCATACAATGAGCAGTTCTTC. The chain carries TRBV10-3 and TRBJ2-1; possibly TRBD1 or TRBD2 for D (5 bases each). Trimming removed 5 bases at V and 4 bases at J, with 12 bases between. Germline loops: CDR1 ENHRY, CDR2 SYGVKD. This CDR3 is 14 amino acids long.

J is TRBJ2-7 and V is TRBV7-2; 10 bases align to TRBD2. Trimming at V came to 3 bases and at J to 5 bases, leaving 7 bases not matched to a gene. The germline gives CDR1 SGHTA, CDR2 FQGNSA. This CDR3 has 15 residues. This chain's CDR3 is CASSFGSSGGHEQYF. The CDR3 DNA is TGTGCCAGCAGCTTTGGGTCTAGCGGGGGCCACGAGCAGTACTTC.

The chain links TRBV19 to TRBJ1-5; TRBD1 aligns across 10 bases. CDR1 is LNHDA, CDR2 SQIVND, per germline (reference sequence). The CDR3 runs to 15 residues. The junction had 2 bases not matched to a gene; V was cut back by 3 bases and J by 3 bases. The CDR3 sequence is CASSIGTGANQPQHF. The CDR3 nucleotides read TGTGCCAGTAGTATTGGGACAGGGGCCAATCAGCCCCAGCATTTT.

The CDR3 DNA reads as TGTGCCACCAGCAGACAGGGGAACACTGAAGCTTTCTTT. Amino acid sequence: CATSRQGNTEAFF. V usage is TRBV15 and J usage is TRBJ1-1; TRBD1 is a possible D gene (5 bases). The germline CDR1 and CDR2 sequences are LNHNV and YYDKDF (reference sequence). The CDR3 loop spans 13 amino acids. The V end lost 2 bases, the J end lost 1 base, and 5 bases lay between the germline ends. Supplemented by reference TRBV15 and TRBJ1-1, the full variable domain reads DAMVIQNPRYQVTQFGKPVTLSCSQTLNHNVMYWYQQKSSQAPKLLFHYYDKDFNNEADTPDNFQSRRPNTSFCFLDIRSPGLGDTAMYLCATSRQGNTEAFFGQGTRLTVV.

The genes are TRBV30 and TRBJ1-5; D is possibly TRBD1 (5 bases). V was cut by 4 bases and J by 2 bases, with 15 bases left in between. The CDR3 has 15 residues. Germline V CDR1 and CDR2: GTSNPN, SVGIG (reference sequence). The DNA for the CDR3 is TGTGCCTGGATGACAGCCAACAGTCGCAATCAGCCCCAGCATTTT. Translated: CAWMTANSRNQPQHF. Supplemented by reference TRBV30 and TRBJ1-5, the full variable domain reads SQTIHQWPATLVQPVGSPLSLECTVEGTSNPNLYWYRQAAGRGLQLLFYSVGIGQISSEVPQNLSASRPQDRQFILSSKKLLLSDSGFYLCAWMTANSRNQPQHFGDGTRLSIL.

V usage is TRBV6-2 or TRBV6-3 and J usage is TRBJ1-2; the D gene is possibly TRBD1 (6 bases). The CDR3 length is 14 residues. Germline-derived CDR1 and CDR2 are MNHEY and SVGEGT. V lost 4 bases and J lost 7, with 16 bases in between. Written as DNA, the CDR3 is TGTGCCAGCAGTTTCGCAGGGGTGGGTCGTGGCTACACCTTC. Translated: CASSFAGVGRGYTF.

The chain is built from TRBV9 and TRBJ2-2; D not certain. V was clipped by 1 base and J by 5 bases, with 9 bases between them. CDR1 is SGDLS and CDR2 is YYNGEE in the germline V gene. The CDR3 sequence is 14 residues long. CDR3 sequence: CASSVQVETGELFF. CDR3 in DNA: TGTGCCAGCAGCGTACAAGTCGAAACCGGGGAGCTGTTTTTT.

The chain links TRBV25-1 to TRBJ2-1; D is unresolved. The germline gives CDR1 MGHDK, CDR2 SYGVNS. The CDR3 has 13 amino acids. V lost 10 bases and J 4 bases, leaving 14 bases between the germline ends. CDR3 nucleotide sequence: TGTGCCACCAAGGTTAGGAGTTACAATGAGCAGTTCTTC. Its protein product is CATKVRSYNEQFF.

The rearrangement links TRBV5-1 to TRBJ1-1; possible D gene TRBD1, 6 bases. The CDR3 contains 14 residues. Germline CDR1 reads SGHRS; CDR2 reads YFSETQ. Trimming pared 2 bases from V and 4 bases from J, leaving 12 bases between. The CDR3 nucleotides read TGCGCCAGCAGCTTAGTATCAGGGGCCACTGAAGCTTTCTTT. It translates to CASSLVSGATEAFF.

This chain uses TRBV5-5 with TRBJ2-3; D could derive from TRBD1 or TRBD2 (5 bases each). V lost 1 base and J lost 5, with 8 bases in between. The CDR3 extends over 13 amino acids. The germline V gene encodes CDR1 SGHKS and CDR2 YYEKEE (reference sequence). CDR3 coding DNA: TGTGCCAGCAGCTTGACGGGGCTAGATACGCAGTATTTT. Protein product: CASSLTGLDTQYF.

In this sample, this clonotype turned up many times. The gene calls are TRBV6-2 or TRBV6-3 and TRBJ2-1; D remains ambiguous. The CDR3 is 12 amino acids. V was pared by 7 bases and J by 4 bases, with 8 bases between. Germline lookup yields CDR1 MNHEY and CDR2 SVGEGT. The CDR3 bases are TGTGCCAGCACCGACGCATACAATGAGCAGTTCTTC. This encodes CASTDAYNEQFF.

V and J are TRBV7-7 and TRBJ1-3, with D perhaps TRBD1 (5 bases). CDR3 size: 12 residues. Germline values: CDR1 SSHAT, CDR2 FNYEAQ (reference sequence). In nucleotides, the CDR3 is TGTGCTACGGGGGGTGTCGGAAACACCATATATTTT. This translates into CATGGVGNTIYF.

The V and J genes are TRBV24-1 and TRBJ2-1; a possible D gene is TRBD2 (6 bases). This CDR3 is built from 16 residues. Trimming shortened V by 4 bases and J by 3 bases, and 15 bases separated the two germline ends. Per germline, CDR1 KGHDR and CDR2 SFDVKD. This CDR3 is CATSDPSGDNYNEQFF. CDR3 coding DNA: TGTGCCACCAGTGACCCTTCGGGAGACAACTACAATGAGCAGTTCTTC.

V usage is TRBV29-1 and J usage is TRBJ2-5; TRBD2 is a possible D gene (7 bases). The CDR3 sequence is 14 residues long. Deletions cut 4 bases from V and 5 bases from J, with 17 bases between. CDR1 is SQVTM and CDR2 is ANQGSEA in the germline V gene. The CDR3 loop reads CSVVGGPAGETQYF. In DNA, the CDR3 is TGCAGCGTTGTGGGGGGGCCAGCGGGGGAGACCCAGTACTTC.

The gene calls are TRBV20-1 and TRBJ2-7; 7 nucleotides match TRBD1. CDR1 and CDR2 from the germline V gene are DFQATT and SNEGSKA (reference sequence). Losses at the gene ends were 2 bases for V and 6 bases for J; bases not matched to a gene: 7. This CDR3 is built from 13 residues. The CDR3 DNA reads TGCAGTGCTAGAAGAAGGGGGCTCGTCGAGCAGTACTTC. Its protein is CSARRRGLVEQYF.

The chain recombines TRBV5-1 with TRBJ2-7; 8 nucleotides agree with TRBD2. CDR1 SGHRS and CDR2 YFSETQ come from the germline V gene. J gave up 6 bases and V 2 bases, and 7 bases lay outside the gene matches. This CDR3 is built from 14 residues. CDR3 in amino acids: CASSLGAGAREQYF. DNA of the CDR3: TGCGCCAGCAGCTTAGGAGCGGGAGCCCGCGAGCAGTACTTC.

In this sample, this clonotype turned up a few times. This chain uses TRBV5-1 with TRBJ2-7, with 7 bases identical to TRBD1. This CDR3 is built from 15 residues. V lost 3 bases to trimming and J lost 6 bases; unmatched junction nucleotides: 12. The germline CDR1 and CDR2 sequences are SGHRS and YFSETQ. The CDR3 protein is CASSSRGGTLAEQYF. DNA for the CDR3: TGCGCCAGCAGCTCCCGAGGGGGCACCTTGGCCGAGCAGTACTTC.

This clonotype has more than one count but fewer than ten. The rearrangement links TRBV11-3 to TRBJ1-1; D is possibly TRBD1 (5 bases). Germline values: CDR1 SGHNT, CDR2 YENEEA. Trimming stripped 3 bases from V and 4 bases from J, with 9 bases between. CDR3 length: 13 residues. DNA for the CDR3: TGTGCCAGCAGCTTGATCGGGGGCACTGAAGCTTTCTTT. Residues: CASSLIGGTEAFF.